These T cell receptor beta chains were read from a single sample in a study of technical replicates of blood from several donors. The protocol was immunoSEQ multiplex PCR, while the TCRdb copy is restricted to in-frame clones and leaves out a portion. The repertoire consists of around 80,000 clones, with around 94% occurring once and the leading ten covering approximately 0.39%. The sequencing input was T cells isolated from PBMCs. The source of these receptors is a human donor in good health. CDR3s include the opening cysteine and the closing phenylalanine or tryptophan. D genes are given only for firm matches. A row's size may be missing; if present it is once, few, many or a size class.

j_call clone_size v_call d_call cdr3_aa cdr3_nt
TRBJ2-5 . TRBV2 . CASFLGLETQYF TGTGCCAGCTTCCTAGGATTAGAGACCCAGTACTTC
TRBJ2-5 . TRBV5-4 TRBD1 CASSVTGGQETQYF TGTGCCAGCAGCGTTACAGGGGGCCAGGAGACCCAGTACTTC
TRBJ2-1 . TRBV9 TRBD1 CASSWTGNEQFF TGTGCCAGCAGCTGGACAGGCAATGAGCAGTTCTTC
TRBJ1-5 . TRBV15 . CATSRLALNQPQHF TGTGCCACCAGCAGGTTGGCCCTCAATCAGCCCCAGCATTTT
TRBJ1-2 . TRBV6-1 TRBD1 CASSERGRGLEGYTF TGTGCCAGCAGTGAAAGAGGCAGGGGGCTGGAAGGCTACACCTTC
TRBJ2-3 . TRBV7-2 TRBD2 CASSPSSGGGPDTQYF TGTGCCAGCAGCCCTTCTTCCGGCGGGGGGCCAGATACGCAGTATTTT
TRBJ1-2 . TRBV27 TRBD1 CASSPHDRVNYGYTF TGTGCCAGCAGTCCCCACGACAGGGTAAACTATGGCTACACCTTC
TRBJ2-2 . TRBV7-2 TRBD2 CASSLDIRTRWTGELFF TGTGCCAGCAGCTTAGATATCAGGACTAGATGGACCGGGGAGCTGTTTTTT
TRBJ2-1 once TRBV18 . CASSPLYGSGSYNEQFF TGTGCCAGCTCACCTTTATACGGGAGTGGCTCCTACAATGAGCAGTTCTTC
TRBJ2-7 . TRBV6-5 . CASSYPGVGTLEQYF TGTGCCAGCAGTTATCCAGGGGTCGGGACCCTGGAACAGTACTTC
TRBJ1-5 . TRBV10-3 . CAISESSEGSNQPQHF TGTGCCATCAGTGAGTCCTCAGAGGGTAGCAATCAGCCCCAGCATTTT
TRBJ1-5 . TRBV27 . CASSPGQGWQPQHF TGTGCCAGCAGTCCAGGGCAGGGGTGGCAGCCCCAGCATTTT
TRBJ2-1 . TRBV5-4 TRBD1 CASSSQGNEQFF TGTGCCAGCAGCTCACAGGGGAATGAGCAGTTCTTC
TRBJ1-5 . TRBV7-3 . CASRIPLGSSQPQHF TGTGCCAGCAGGATCCCCTTGGGGAGTTCCCAGCCCCAGCATTTT
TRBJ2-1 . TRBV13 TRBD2 CASSHLFSGGEGEQFF TGTGCCAGCAGTCACCTTTTCTCGGGAGGGGAAGGTGAGCAGTTCTTC
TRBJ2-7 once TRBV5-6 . CASSEDSPSYEQYF TGTGCCAGCAGCGAGGACTCCCCCTCCTACGAGCAGTACTTC
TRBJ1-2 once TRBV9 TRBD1 CASSTNRGLGYTF TGTGCCAGCAGCACCAACAGGGGGCTGGGCTACACCTTC
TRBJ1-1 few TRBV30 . CAWSVRGEAFF TGTGCCTGGAGTGTACGGGGGGAAGCTTTCTTT
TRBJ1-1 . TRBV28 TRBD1 CASSLLLTGANTEAFF TGTGCCAGCAGTTTATTACTAACAGGGGCGAACACTGAAGCTTTCTTT
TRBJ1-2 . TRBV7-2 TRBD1 CASSFAGQGSGYTF TGTGCCAGCAGCTTCGCCGGACAGGGCTCTGGCTACACCTTC
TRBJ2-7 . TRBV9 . CASSVGNSPYEQYF TGTGCCAGCAGCGTAGGTAACAGCCCCTACGAGCAGTACTTC
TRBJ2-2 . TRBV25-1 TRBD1 CASSTGQFTGELFF TGTGCCAGCAGTACGGGACAGTTCACCGGGGAGCTGTTTTTT
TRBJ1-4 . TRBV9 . CASSVARQKNEKLFF TGTGCCAGCAGCGTAGCGCGGCAGAAAAATGAAAAACTGTTTTTT
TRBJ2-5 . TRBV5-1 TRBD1 CASSTSTGTSGETQYF TGCGCCAGCAGCACATCGACAGGGACCAGTGGAGAGACCCAGTACTTC
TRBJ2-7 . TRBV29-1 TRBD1 CSVSLGDRNYEQYF TGCAGCGTCTCCCTCGGGGACAGGAACTACGAGCAGTACTTC
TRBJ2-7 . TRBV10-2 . CASRMAEDEQYF TGCGCCAGCAGGATGGCGGAAGACGAGCAGTACTTC
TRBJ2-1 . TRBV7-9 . CASSPGAEQFF TGTGCCAGCAGCCCTGGGGCTGAGCAGTTCTTC
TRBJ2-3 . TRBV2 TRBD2 CASRRLAASTDTQYF TGTGCCAGCAGGAGACTAGCAGCTAGCACAGATACGCAGTATTTT
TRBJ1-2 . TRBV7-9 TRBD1 CASSHDRVYGYTF TGTGCCAGCAGTCACGACAGGGTCTATGGCTACACCTTC
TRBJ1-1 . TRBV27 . CASSLSMTVEAFF TGTGCCAGCAGTTTATCGATGACAGTTGAAGCTTTCTTT
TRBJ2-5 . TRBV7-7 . CASSPGGLAGVGETQYF TGTGCTAGCAGCCCCGGGGGCCTGGCGGGAGTGGGAGAGACCCAGTACTTC
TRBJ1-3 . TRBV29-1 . CSVVAAGNTIYF TGCAGCGTTGTTGCAGCTGGAAACACCATATATTTT
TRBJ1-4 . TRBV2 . CACVRQAATNEKLFF TGTGCCTGTGTACGACAGGCTGCAACTAATGAAAAACTGTTTTTT
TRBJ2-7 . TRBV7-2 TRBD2 CASSLDPSGLSSYEQYF TGTGCCAGCAGCTTAGATCCTAGCGGGCTCAGCTCCTACGAGCAGTACTTC
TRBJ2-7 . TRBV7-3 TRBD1 CASSRSDRGSYEQYF TGTGCCAGCAGCCGTTCGGACAGGGGGTCCTACGAGCAGTACTTC
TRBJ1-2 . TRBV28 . CASSPSEGRGYTF TGTGCCAGCAGCCCGTCGGAGGGGCGAGGCTACACCTTC
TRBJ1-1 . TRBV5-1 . CASSGIQELNTEAFF TGCGCCAGCAGCGGTATACAGGAGTTGAACACTGAAGCTTTCTTT